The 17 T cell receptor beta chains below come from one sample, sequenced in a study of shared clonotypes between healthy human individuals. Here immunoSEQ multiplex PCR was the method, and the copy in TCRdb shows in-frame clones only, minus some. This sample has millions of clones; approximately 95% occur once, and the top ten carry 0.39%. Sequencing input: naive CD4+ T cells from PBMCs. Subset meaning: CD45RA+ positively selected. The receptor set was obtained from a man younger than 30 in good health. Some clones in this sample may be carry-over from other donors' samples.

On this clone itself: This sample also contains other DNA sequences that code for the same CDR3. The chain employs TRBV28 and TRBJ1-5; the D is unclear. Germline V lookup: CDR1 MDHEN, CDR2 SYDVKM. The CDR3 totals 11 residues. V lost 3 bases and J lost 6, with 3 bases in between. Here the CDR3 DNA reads TGTGCCAGCAGTTTTGGTCAGCCCCAGCATTTT. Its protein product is CASSFGQPQHF.

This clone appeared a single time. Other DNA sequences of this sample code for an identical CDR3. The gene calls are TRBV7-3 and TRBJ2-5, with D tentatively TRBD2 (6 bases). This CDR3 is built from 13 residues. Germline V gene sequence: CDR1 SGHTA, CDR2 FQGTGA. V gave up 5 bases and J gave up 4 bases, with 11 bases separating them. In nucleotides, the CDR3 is TGTGCCAGCAGCCCGGGGACTGGAGAGACCCAGTACTTC. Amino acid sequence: CASSPGTGETQYF.

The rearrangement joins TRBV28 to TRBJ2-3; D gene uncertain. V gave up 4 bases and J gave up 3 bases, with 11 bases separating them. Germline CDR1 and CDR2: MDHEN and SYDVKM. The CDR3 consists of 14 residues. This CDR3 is CASSSRERTDTQYF. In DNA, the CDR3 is TGTGCCAGCAGTTCTAGAGAGAGAACAGATACGCAGTATTTT.

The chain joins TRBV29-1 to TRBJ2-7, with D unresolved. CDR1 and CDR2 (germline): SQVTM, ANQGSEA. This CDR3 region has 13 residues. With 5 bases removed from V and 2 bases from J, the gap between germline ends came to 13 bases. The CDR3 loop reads CSVLIYSTYEQYF. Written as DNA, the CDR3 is TGCAGCGTTCTGATTTACAGCACCTACGAGCAGTACTTC.

CDR3 sequence reads: CASSPFSGRFNEQYF. The DNA for the CDR3 is TGTGCCAGTAGTCCATTTAGCGGGAGGTTCAACGAGCAGTACTTC. The chain uses TRBV19 and TRBJ2-7, with 10 nucleotides matching TRBD2. V shed 5 bases, J shed 5 bases, and the junction held 9 bases outside the gene matches. From germline, CDR1 is LNHDA and CDR2 SQIVND (reference sequence). There are 15 residues in the CDR3.

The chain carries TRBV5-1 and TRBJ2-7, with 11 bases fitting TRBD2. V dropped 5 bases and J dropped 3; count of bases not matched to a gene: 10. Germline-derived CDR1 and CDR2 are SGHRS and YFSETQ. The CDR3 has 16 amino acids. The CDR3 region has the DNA TGCGCCAGCAGTAGAACAGGGACTAGCGGAGTCTACGAGCAGTACTTC. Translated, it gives CASSRTGTSGVYEQYF.

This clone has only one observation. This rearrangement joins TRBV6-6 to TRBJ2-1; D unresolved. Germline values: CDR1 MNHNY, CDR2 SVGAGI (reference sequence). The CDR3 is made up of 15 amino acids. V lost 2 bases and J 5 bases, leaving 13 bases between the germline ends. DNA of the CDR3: TGTGCCAGCAGTTACCCCTGGGGTAGGGACAATGAGCAGTTCTTC. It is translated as CASSYPWGRDNEQFF.

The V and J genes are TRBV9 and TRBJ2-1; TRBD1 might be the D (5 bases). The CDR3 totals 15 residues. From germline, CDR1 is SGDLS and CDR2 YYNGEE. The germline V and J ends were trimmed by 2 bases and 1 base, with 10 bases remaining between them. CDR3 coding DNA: TGTGCCAGCAGCGTGGGCAGGGCTTCCTACAATGAGCAGTTCTTC. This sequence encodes CASSVGRASYNEQFF.

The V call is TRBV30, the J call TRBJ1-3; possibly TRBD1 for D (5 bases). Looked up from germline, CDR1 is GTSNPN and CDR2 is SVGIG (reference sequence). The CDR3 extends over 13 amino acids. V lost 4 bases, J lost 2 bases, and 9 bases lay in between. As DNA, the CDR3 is TGTGCCTGGATGGGCAGGGCTGGAAACACCATATATTTT. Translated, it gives CAWMGRAGNTIYF.

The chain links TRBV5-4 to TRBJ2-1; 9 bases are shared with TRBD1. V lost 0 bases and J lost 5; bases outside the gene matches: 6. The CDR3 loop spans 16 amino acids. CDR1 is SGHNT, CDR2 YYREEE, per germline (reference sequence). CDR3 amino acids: CASSLAGQGRHNEQFF. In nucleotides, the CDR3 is TGTGCCAGCAGCTTGGCGGGACAGGGTCGGCACAATGAGCAGTTCTTC. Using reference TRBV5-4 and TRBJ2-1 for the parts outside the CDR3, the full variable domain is ETGVTQSPTHLIKTRGQQVTLRCSSQSGHNTVSWYQQALGQGPQFIFQYYREEENGRGNFPPRFSGLQFPNYSSELNVNALELDDSALYLCASSLAGQGRHNEQFFGPGTRLTVL.

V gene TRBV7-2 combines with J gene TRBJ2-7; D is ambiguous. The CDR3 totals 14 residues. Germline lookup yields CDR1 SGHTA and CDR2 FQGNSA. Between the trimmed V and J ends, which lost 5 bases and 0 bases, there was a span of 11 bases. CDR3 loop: CASSPTRSSYEQYF. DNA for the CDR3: TGTGCCAGCAGCCCCACCAGGAGCTCCTACGAGCAGTACTTC.

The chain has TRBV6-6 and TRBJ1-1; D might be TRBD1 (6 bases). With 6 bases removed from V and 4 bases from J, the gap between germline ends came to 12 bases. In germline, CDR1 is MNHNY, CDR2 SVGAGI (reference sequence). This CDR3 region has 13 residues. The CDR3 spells CASSPGAPTEAFF. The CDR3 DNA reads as TGTGCCAGCAGCCCGGGGGCCCCCACTGAAGCTTTCTTT.

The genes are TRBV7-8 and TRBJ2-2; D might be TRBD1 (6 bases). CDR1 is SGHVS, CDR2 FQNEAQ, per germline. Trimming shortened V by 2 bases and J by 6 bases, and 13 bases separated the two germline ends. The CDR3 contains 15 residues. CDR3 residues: CASSLMDRGAGELFF. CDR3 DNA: TGTGCCAGCAGCTTAATGGACAGAGGGGCCGGGGAGCTGTTTTTT. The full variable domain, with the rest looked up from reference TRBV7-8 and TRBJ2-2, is GAGVSQSPRYKVAKRGQDVALRCDPISGHVSLFWYQQALGQGPEFLTYFQNEAQLDKSGLPSDRFFAERPEGSVSTLKIQRTQQEDSAVYLCASSLMDRGAGELFFGEGSRLTVL.

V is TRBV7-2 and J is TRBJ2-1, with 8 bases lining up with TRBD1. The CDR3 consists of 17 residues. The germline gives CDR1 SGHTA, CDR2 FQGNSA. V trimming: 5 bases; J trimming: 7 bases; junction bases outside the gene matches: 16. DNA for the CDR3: TGTGCCAGCAGCCCTTACTACGCAGGACAGGGTCTGAATGAGCAGTTCTTC. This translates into CASSPYYAGQGLNEQFF.

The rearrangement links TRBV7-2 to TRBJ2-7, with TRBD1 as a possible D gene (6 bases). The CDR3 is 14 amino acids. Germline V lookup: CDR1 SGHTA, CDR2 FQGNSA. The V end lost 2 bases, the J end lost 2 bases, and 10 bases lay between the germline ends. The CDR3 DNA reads TGTGCCAGCAGCTTAAACAGGGAAGCCTACGAGCAGTACTTC. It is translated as CASSLNREAYEQYF. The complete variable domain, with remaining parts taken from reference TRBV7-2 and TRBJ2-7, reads GAGVSQSPSNKVTEKGKDVELRCDPISGHTALYWYRQSLGQGLEFLIYFQGNSAPDKSGLPSDRFSAERTGGSVSTLTIQRTQQEDSAVYLCASSLNREAYEQYFGPGTRLTVT.

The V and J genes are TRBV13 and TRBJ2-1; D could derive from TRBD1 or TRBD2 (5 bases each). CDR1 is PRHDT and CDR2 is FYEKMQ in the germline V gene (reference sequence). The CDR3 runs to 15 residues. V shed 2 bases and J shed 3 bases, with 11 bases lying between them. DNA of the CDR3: TGTGCCAGCAGCTTAACCGGGGCCAACTACAATGAGCAGTTCTTC. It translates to CASSLTGANYNEQFF.

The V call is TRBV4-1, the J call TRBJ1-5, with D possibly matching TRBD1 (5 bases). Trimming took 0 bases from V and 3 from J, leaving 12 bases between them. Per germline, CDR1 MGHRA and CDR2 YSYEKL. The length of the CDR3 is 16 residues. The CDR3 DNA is TGCGCCAGCAGCCAAGATTTAGGGGAGACCAATCAGCCCCAGCATTTT. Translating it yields CASSQDLGETNQPQHF.